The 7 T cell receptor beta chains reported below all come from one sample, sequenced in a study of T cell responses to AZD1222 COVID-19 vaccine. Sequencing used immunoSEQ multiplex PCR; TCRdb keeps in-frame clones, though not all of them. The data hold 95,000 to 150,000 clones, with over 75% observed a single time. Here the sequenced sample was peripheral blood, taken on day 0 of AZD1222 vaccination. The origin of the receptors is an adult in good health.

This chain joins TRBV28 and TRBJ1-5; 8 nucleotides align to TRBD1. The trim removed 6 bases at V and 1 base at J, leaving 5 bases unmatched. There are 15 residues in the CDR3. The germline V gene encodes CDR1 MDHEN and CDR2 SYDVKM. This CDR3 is CASSIRTGSNQPQHF. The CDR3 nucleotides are TGTGCCAGCAGCATCAGGACAGGGAGCAATCAGCCCCAGCATTTT.

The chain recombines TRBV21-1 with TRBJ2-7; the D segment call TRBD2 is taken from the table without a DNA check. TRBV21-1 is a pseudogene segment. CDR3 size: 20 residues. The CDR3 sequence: CASSKGRGLAGGPPSYEQYF. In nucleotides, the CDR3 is TGTGCCAGCAGCAAAGGTCGCGGACTAGCGGGAGGGCCTCCGTCCTACGAGCAGTACTTC.

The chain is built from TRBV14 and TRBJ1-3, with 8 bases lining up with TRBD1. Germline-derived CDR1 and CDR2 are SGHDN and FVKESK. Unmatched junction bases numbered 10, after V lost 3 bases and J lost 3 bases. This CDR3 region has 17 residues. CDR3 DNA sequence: TGTGCCAGCAGCCAGAGGCACAGGGGGTCGGGTGGAAACACCATATATTTT. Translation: CASSQRHRGSGGNTIYF. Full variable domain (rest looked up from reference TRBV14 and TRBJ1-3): EAGVTQFPSHSVIEKGQTVTLRCDPISGHDNLYWYRRVMGKEIKFLLHFVKESKQDESGMPNNRFLAERTGGTYSTLKVQPAELEDSGVYFCASSQRHRGSGGNTIYFGEGSWLTVV.

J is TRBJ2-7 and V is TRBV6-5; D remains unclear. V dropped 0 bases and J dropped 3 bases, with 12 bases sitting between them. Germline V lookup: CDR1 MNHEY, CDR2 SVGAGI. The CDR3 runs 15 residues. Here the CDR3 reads CASSYSNNKGYEQYF. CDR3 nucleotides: TGTGCCAGCAGTTACTCGAACAATAAGGGCTACGAGCAGTACTTC.

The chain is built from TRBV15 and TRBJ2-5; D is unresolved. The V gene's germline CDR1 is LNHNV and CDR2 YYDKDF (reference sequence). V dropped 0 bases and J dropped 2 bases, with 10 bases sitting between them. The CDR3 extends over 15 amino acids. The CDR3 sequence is CATSRDRSGQETQYF. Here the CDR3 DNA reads TGTGCCACCAGCAGAGATCGATCGGGTCAAGAGACCCAGTACTTC.

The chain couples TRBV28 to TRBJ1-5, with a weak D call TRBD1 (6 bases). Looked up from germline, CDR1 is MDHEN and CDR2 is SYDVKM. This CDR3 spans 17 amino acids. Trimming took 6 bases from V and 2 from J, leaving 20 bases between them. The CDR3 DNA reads TGTGCCAGCAGGGCAGGGGCCAGAAAAGCGGGCAATCAGCCCCAGCATTTT. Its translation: CASRAGARKAGNQPQHF. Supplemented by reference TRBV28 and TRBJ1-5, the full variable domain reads DVKVTQSSRYLVKRTGEKVFLECVQDMDHENMFWYRQDPGLGLRLIYFSYDVKMKEKGDIPEGYSVSREKKERFSLILESASTNQTSMYLCASRAGARKAGNQPQHFGDGTRLSIL.

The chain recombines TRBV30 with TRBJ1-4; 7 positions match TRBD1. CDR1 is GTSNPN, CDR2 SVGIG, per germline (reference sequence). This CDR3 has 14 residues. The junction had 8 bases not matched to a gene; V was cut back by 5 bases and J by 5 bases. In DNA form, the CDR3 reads TGTGCCTGGCAGGGACAGAGCTTCAATGAAAAACTGTTTTTT. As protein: CAWQGQSFNEKLFF.